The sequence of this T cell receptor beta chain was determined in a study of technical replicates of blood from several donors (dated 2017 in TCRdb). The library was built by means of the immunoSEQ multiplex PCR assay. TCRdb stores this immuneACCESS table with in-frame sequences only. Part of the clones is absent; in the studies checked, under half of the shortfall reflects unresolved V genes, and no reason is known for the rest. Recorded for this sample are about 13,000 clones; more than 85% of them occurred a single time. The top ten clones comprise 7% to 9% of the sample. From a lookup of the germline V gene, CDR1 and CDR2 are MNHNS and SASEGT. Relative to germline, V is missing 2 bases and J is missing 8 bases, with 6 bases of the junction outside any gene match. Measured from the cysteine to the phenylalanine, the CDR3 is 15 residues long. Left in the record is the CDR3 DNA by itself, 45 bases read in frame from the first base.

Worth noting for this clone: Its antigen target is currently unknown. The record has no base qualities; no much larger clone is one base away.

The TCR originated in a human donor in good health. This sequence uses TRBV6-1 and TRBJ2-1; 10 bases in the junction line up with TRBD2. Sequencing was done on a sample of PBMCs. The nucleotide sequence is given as TGTGCCAGCAGTGAATCTAGCGGGAGTTGGTATGAGCAGTTCTTC. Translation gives CASSESSGSWYEQFF.